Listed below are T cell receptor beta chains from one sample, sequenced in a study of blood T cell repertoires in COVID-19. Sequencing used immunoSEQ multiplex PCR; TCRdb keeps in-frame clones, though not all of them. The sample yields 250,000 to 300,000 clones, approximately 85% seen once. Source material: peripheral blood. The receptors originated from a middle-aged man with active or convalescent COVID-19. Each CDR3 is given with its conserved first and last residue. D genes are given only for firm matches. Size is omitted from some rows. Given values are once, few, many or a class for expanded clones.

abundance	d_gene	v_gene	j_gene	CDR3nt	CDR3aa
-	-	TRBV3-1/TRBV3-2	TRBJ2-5	TGTGCCACCCGTAGGGGGGAGACCCAGTACTTC	CATRRGETQYF
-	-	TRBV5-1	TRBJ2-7	TGCGCCAGCAGCCCCTCAGGGGCCCGGAGCTCCTACGAGCAGTACTTC	CASSPSGARSSYEQYF
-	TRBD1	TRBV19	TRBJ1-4	TGTGCCAGTACCAGCCGACAGGGAGTCGGTGAAAAACTGTTTTTT	CASTSRQGVGEKLFF
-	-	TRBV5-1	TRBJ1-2	TGCGCCAGCAGCTTATCGGACAGAGCTAACTATGGCTACACCTTC	CASSLSDRANYGYTF
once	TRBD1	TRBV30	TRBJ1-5	TGTGCCTGGGGTGACAGGGATCAGCCCCAGCATTTT	CAWGDRDQPQHF
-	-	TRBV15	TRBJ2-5	TGTGCCACCAGCAGAGACGGAAGGGAGGAGACCCAGTACTTC	CATSRDGREETQYF
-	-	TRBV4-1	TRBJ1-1	TGCGCCAGCAGCCAAGCGCCAGTGATGGCTAACGGGGCTTTCTTT	CASSQAPVMANGAFF
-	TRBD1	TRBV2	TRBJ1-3	TGTGCCAGCAGTGGGGGGACAGGGGGCGACCTCTCTGGAAACACCATATATTTT	CASSGGTGGDLSGNTIYF
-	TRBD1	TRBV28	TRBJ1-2	TGTGCCAGCAGTTCGAGGGGGCTGGGCTATGGCTACACCTTC	CASSSRGLGYGYTF
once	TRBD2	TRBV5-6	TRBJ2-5	TGTGCCAGCAGCTCTATACTAGCGGGAGTCGGGGAGACCCAGTACTTC	CASSSILAGVGETQYF
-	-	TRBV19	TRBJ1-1	TGTGCCAGTATGGGACTTGGGGCAGGAGGAGGTGAAGCTTTCTTT	CASMGLGAGGGEAFF
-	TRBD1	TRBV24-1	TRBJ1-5	TGTGCCACCAGTGATTTGGGATTTGACAGGGGATCGCATTTT	CATSDLGFDRGSHF
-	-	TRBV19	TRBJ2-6	TGTGCCAGTAGTATCCGGGTCAGCTTCTCTGGGGCCAACGTCCTGACTTTC	CASSIRVSFSGANVLTF
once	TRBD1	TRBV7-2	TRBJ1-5	TGTGCCAGCAGCTTAACCGGGACAGGGGGGAGGACGAGCAATCAGCCCCAGCATTTT	CASSLTGTGGRTSNQPQHF
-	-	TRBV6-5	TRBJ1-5	TGTGCCAGCAGCCAAACAGGGTTTGGCGATCAGCCCCAGCATTTT	CASSQTGFGDQPQHF
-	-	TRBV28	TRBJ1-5	TGTGCCAGCAGTCTACAGGGAACTGGCCAGCCCCAGCATTTT	CASSLQGTGQPQHF
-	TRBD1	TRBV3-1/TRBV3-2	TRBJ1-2	TGTGCCAGCAGCTTGGGACAGGGGGCATCTGGCTACACCTTC	CASSLGQGASGYTF
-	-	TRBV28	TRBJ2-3	TGTGCCAGCATGAACGGAGCAACAGATACGCAGTATTTT	CASMNGATDTQYF
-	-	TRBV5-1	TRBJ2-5	TGCGCCAGCAGCTTGGTAGGGGGAGCGATGGAGACCCAGTACTTC	CASSLVGGAMETQYF
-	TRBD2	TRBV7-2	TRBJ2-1	TGTGCCAGCAGCTTATCCCTAGCGGATGAGCAGTTCTTC	CASSLSLADEQFF
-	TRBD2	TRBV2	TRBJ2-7	TGTGCCAGCAGTGGGGGGAAGACTAGCGGGAGAACCGAGCAGTACTTC	CASSGGKTSGRTEQYF
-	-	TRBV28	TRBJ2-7	TGTGCCAGCAGTTTATCGGGGGGCCGCCATTCCTACGAGCAGTACTTC	CASSLSGGRHSYEQYF
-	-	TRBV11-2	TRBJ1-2	TGTGCCAGCAGCTTAAATTCAGGGGGCTACACCTTC	CASSLNSGGYTF
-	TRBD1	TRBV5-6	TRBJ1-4	TGTGCCAGCAGCTTGTTCACAGGGGGCGAACTCGGTAATGAAAAACTGTTTTTT	CASSLFTGGELGNEKLFF
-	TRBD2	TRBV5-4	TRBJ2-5	TGTGCCAGCAGCCCGGGACTAGAGGGGGGCCAAGAGACCCAGTACTTC	CASSPGLEGGQETQYF
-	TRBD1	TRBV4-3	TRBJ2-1	TGCGCCAGCAGCCAAGGGTACAGGGGAACCCACAATGAGCAGTTCTTC	CASSQGYRGTHNEQFF
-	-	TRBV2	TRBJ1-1	TGTGCCAGCAGTGAAGTGTCGAGGACAACTGAAGCTTTCTTT	CASSEVSRTTEAFF
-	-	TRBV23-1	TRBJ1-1	TGCGCCAGCAGTCAGCCTACACCCGACGACAGGCGTTGCGGAGCTTTCTTT	CASSQPTPDDRRCGAFF
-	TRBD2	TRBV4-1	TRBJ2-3	TGCGCCAGCAGCCTTGGACTAGCGGCCTCTAGCACAGATACGCAGTATTTT	CASSLGLAASSTDTQYF
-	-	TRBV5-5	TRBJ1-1	TGTGCCAGCAGCTGGATAGGGGGAACTGAAGCTTTCTTT	CASSWIGGTEAFF
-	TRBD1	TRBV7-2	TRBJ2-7	TGTGCCAGCAGCGAACGACAGGGGAACCTTTTATACGAGCAGTACTTC	CASSERQGNLLYEQYF
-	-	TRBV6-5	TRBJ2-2	TGTGCCAGCGCAGTATATGGCGGGGAGCTGTTTTTT	CASAVYGGELFF
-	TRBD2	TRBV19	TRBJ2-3	TGTGCCAGTAGTATAGGATCTAGCGGTGGAGATACGCAGTATTTT	CASSIGSSGGDTQYF
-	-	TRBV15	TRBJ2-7	TGTGCCACCAGCAGAGATGGGCGAGCGGAGTACGAGCAGTACTTC	CATSRDGRAEYEQYF
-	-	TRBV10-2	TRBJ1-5	TGCGCCAGGCTAATCTTGGGGGAGGGTTATAGCAATCAGCCCCAGCATTTT	CARLILGEGYSNQPQHF
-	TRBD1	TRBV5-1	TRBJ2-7	TGCGCCAGCAGCTTTGGGACAGCGAGGGAGCAGTACTTC	CASSFGTAREQYF
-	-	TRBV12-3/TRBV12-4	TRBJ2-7	TGTGCCAGCAGTTTCGGTAGGGGAGAGCAGTACTTC	CASSFGRGEQYF
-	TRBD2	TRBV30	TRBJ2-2	TGTGCCTGGAGTGTTTGGGGGAGGGCCGTCGGCACCGGGGAGCTGTTTTTT	CAWSVWGRAVGTGELFF
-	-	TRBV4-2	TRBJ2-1	TGTGCCAGCAGCCCGGACCCGGGGGAATATTACAATGAGCAGTTCTTC	CASSPDPGEYYNEQFF
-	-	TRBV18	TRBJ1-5	TGTGCCAGCTCACTATCGGCGTGGGCCGGCAATCAGCCCCAGCATTTT	CASSLSAWAGNQPQHF
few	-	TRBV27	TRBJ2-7	TGTGCCAGCAGGGCAGCTAGCTACGAGCAGTACTTC	CASRAASYEQYF
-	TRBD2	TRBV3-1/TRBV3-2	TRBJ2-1	TGTGCCAGCAGCCCCGGGACTAGCGGATTGTACAATGAGCAGTTCTTC	CASSPGTSGLYNEQFF
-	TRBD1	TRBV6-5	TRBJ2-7	TGTGCCGGTTCCACCGGGACAGTAACACACGAGCAGTACTTC	CAGSTGTVTHEQYF
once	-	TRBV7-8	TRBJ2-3	TGTGCCAGCAGCTTACAGGTCGGAGATACGCAGTATTTT	CASSLQVGDTQYF
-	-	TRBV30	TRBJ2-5	TGTGCCTGGAGTCGTTTGGCCCAGACCCAGTACTTC	CAWSRLAQTQYF
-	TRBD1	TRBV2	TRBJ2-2	TGTGCCAGCAGTGCACCGGGACAGGGGTACACCGGGGAGCTGTTTTTT	CASSAPGQGYTGELFF
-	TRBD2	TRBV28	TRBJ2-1	TGTGCCAGCAGTCGTTCGGGGGGACTAGGATCCAATGAGCAGTTCTTC	CASSRSGGLGSNEQFF